This T cell receptor beta chain was documented in a study of shared clonotypes between healthy human individuals. In the study overall: Two female and three male donors aged 18 to 49 were enrolled. Study observations and caveats: The study drew on few donors, limiting represented genetic and exposure-history diversity.

TCRdb keeps only in-frame clones here, not all; method: immunoSEQ multiplex PCR. The data show approximately 1,500,000 clones, with under 99% seen just once and 0.4% to 0.45% held by the top ten. Points on this clone: The target antigen is unknown.

All donors qualified as healthy HIV-negative adults and had experienced no recent acute infections or vaccinations. The CDR3 runs 13 residues. Germline V gives CDR1 SGHRS, CDR2 YFSETQ. V was pared by 0 bases and J by 4 bases, with 6 bases between. This clonotype originated in a man younger than 40 in good health. Material for sequencing was naive CD4+ T cells sorted from blood. Subset reported: CD45RA+ positively selected. V and J are TRBV5-1 and TRBJ2-3; D remains unclear. CDR3 sequence (DNA): TGCGCCAGCAGCTTGGATTTCGCAGATACGCAGTATTTT. Amino acid sequence: CASSLDFADTQYF. Full variable domain (remainder filled in from reference TRBV5-1 and TRBJ2-3): KAGVTQTPRYLIKTRGQQVTLSCSPISGHRSVSWYQQTPGQGLQFLFEYFSETQRNKGNFPGRFSGRQFSNSRSEMNVSTLELGDSALYLCASSLDFADTQYFGPGTRLTVL.